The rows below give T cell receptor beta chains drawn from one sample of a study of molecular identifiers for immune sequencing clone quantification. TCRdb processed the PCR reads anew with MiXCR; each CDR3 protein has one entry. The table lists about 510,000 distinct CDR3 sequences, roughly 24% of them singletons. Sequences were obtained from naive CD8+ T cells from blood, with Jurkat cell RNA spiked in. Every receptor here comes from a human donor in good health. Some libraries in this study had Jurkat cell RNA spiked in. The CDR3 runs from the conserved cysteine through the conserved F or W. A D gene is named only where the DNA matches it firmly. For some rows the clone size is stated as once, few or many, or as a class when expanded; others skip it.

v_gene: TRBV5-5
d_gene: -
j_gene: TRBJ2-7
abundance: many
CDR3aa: CASSLLESYEQYF
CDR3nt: TGTGCCAGCAGCTTGTTGGAAAGTTACGAGCAGTACTTC

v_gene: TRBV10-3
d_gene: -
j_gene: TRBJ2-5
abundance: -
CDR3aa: CAISDEETQYF
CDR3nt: TGTGCCATCAGTGACGAGGAGACCCAGTACTTC

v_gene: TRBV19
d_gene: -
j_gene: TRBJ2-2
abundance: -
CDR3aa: CASITPNTGELFF
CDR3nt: TGTGCCAGTATTACACCGAACACCGGGGAGCTGTTTTTT

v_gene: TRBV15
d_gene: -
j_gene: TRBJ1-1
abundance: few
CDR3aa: CATSARGETEAFF
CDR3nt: TGTGCCACCTCGGCCAGGGGCGAGACTGAAGCTTTCTTT

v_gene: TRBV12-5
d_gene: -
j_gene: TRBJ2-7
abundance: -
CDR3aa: CASGLVQSAQYF
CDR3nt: TGTGCTAGTGGTTTGGTACAGTCCGCGCAGTACTTC

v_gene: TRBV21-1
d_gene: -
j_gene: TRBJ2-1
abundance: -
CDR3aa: CASSKVTQSSYNEQFF
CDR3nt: TGTGCCAGCAGCAAAGTCACGCAGAGCTCCTACAATGAGCAGTTCTTC

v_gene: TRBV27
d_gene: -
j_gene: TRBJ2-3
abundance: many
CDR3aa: CASRQGGGTDTQYF
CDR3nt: TGTGCCAGCAGGCAAGGCGGGGGCACAGATACGCAGTATTTT

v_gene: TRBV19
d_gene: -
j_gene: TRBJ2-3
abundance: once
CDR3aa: CASSIGRSSTDTQYF
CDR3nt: TGTGCCAGTAGTATTGGTAGGTCTAGCACAGATACGCAGTATTTT

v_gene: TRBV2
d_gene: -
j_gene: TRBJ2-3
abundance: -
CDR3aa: CASSEPGMTTDKQYF
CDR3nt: TGTGCCAGCAGTGAGCCAGGGATGACCACAGATAAGCAGTATTTT

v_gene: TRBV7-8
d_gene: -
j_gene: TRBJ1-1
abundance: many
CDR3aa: CASSPSGNTEAFF
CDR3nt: TGTGCCAGCAGCCCCAGCGGGAACACTGAAGCTTTCTTT

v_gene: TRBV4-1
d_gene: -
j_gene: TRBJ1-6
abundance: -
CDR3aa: CASSQTTPNSPLHF
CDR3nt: TGCGCCAGCAGCCAAACCACTCCGAATTCACCCCTCCACTTT

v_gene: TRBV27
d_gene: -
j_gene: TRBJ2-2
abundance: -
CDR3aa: CASSYRALLGGELFF
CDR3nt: TGTGCCAGCAGCTACAGGGCCCTACTGGGCGGGGAGCTGTTTTTT

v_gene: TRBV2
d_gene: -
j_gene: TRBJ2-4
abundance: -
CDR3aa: CASSEVGTPPGNIQYF
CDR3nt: TGTGCCAGCAGTGAAGTTGGGACACCCCCGGGAAACATTCAGTACTTC

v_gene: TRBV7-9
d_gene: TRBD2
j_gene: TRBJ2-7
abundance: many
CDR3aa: CASSLLPSGSYEQYF
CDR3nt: TGTGCCAGCAGCTTATTACCTAGCGGGAGCTACGAGCAGTACTTC

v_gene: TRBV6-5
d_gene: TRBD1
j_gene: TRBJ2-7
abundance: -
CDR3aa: CASSLPGDRGEQYF
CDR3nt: TGTGCCAGCAGTTTACCAGGGGACAGGGGCGAGCAGTACTTC

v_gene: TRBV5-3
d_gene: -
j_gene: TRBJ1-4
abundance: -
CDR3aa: CASSERGNEKLFF
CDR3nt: TGTGCCAGCAGCGAGCGGGGGAATGAAAAACTGTTTTTT

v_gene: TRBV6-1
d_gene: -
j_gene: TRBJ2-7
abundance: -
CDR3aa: CASSEEWGRPYEQYF
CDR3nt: TGTGCCAGCAGTGAAGAATGGGGACGACCTTACGAGCAGTACTTC

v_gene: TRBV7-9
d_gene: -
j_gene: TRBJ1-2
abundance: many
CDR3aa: CASSYRSNYGYTF
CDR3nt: TGTGCCAGCAGCTACAGGAGTAACTATGGCTACACCTTC

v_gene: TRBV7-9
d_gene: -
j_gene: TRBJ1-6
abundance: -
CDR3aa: CVTSPLNSPLHF
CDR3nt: TGTGTTACCAGCCCTCTTAATTCACCCCTCCACTTT

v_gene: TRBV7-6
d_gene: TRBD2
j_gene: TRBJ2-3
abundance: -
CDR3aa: CASRHGLAGGPRADTQYF
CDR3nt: TGTGCCAGCAGACATGGACTAGCGGGGGGGCCGCGAGCGGATACGCAGTATTTT

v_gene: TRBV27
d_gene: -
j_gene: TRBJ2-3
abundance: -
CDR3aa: CASGNLGYTQYF
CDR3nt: TGTGCCAGCGGAAACCTTGGGTATACGCAGTATTTT

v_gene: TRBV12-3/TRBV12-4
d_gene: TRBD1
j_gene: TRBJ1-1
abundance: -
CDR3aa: CASSPPYGTEDEAFF
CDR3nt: TGTGCCAGCAGTCCTCCTTACGGGACAGAGGATGAAGCTTTCTTT

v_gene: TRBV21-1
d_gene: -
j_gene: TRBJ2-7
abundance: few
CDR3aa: CASSKGGTGRGVCEQYF
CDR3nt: TGTGCCAGCAGCAAAGGAGGGACAGGTAGGGGGGTCTGCGAGCAGTACTTC

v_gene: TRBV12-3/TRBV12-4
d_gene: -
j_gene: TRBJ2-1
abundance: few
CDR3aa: CASSFHTTVSSYNEQFF
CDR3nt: TGTGCCAGCAGTTTCCACACAACAGTAAGCTCCTACAATGAGCAGTTCTTC

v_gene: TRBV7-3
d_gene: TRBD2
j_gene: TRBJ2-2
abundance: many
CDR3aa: CATRAGGYTGELFF
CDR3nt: TGTGCCACCCGGGCGGGAGGTTACACCGGGGAGCTGTTTTTT

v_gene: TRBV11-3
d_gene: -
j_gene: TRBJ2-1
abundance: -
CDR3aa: CASSAFPGHNEQFF
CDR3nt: TGTGCCAGCAGCGCATTCCCGGGTCACAATGAGCAGTTCTTC

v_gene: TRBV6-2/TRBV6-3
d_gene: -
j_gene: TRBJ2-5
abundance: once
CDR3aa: CASSSVEAVPETQYF
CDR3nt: TGTGCCAGCAGTTCGGTTGAAGCGGTCCCGGAGACCCAGTACTTC

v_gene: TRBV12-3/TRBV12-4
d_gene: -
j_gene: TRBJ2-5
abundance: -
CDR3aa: CASSLLTDHAGETQYF
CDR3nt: TGTGCCAGCAGTTTATTAACGGATCACGCCGGTGAGACCCAGTACTTC

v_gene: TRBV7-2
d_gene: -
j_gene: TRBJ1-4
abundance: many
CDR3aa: CASQTRGDLEKLFF
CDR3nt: TGTGCCAGCCAGACACGCGGGGATCTTGAAAAACTGTTTTTT

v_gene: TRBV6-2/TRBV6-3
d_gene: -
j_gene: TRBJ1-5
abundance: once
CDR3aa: CASTWPGFAQPQHF
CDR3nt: TGTGCCAGCACTTGGCCGGGCTTTGCTCAGCCCCAGCATTTT

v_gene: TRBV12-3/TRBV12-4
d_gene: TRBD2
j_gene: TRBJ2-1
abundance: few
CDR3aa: CASSFSGRGYNEQFF
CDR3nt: TGTGCCAGCAGTTTCAGCGGGAGGGGATACAATGAGCAGTTCTTC

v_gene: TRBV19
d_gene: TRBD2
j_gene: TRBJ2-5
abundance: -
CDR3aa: CASSRRLAGLLQETQYF
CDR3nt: TGTGCCAGTAGTAGGCGACTAGCGGGACTATTACAAGAGACCCAGTACTTC

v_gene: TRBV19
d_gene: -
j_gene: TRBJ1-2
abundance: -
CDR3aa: CASSIVFFDRFYTF
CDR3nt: TGTGCCAGTAGTATAGTTTTCTTCGACAGATTCTACACCTTC

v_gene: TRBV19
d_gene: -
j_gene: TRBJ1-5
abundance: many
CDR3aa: CASRGGNQPQHF
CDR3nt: TGTGCCAGTAGGGGGGGCAATCAGCCCCAGCATTTT

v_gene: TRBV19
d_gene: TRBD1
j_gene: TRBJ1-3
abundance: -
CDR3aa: CASSEGGPGNTIYF
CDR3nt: TGTGCCAGTAGTGAAGGGGGCCCTGGAAACACCATATATTTT

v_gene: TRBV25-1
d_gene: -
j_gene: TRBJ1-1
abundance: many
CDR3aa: CASSVFGGGATEAFF
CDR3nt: TGTGCCAGCAGTGTGTTCGGGGGGGGCGCGACTGAAGCTTTCTTT

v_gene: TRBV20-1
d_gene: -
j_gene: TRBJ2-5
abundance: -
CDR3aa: CSAPTRQASGETQYF
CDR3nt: TGCAGTGCCCCAACCCGACAGGCGTCGGGAGAGACCCAGTACTTC

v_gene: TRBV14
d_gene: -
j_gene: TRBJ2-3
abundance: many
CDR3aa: CASSQDRRREDPLLADTQYF
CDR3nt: TGTGCCAGCAGCCAAGATCGTCGAAGGGAGGATCCTCTTTTGGCAGATACGCAGTATTTT

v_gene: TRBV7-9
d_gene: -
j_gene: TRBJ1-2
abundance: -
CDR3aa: CASSLGIDYGYTF
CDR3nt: TGTGCCAGCAGCTTAGGCATTGACTATGGCTACACCTTC

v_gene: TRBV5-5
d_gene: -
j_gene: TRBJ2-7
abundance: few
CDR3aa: CASSEGGHEQYF
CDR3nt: TGTGCCAGCAGCGAGGGGGGACACGAGCAGTACTTC